This T cell receptor beta chain is from a study of technical replicates of blood from a handful of donors. Data came from immunoSEQ multiplex PCR; TCRdb stores just in-frame clones and leaves some out. The sample carries some 74,000 clones, 95% to 97% recorded once. This CDR3 is built from 13 residues. CDR1 and CDR2 from the germline V gene are MNHEY and SMNVEV (reference sequence). Trimming stripped 1 base from V and 7 bases from J, with 7 bases between. The clonotype was recovered from a human donor in good health. The sequencing sample was made of T cells isolated from PBMCs. This chain joins TRBV27 and TRBJ1-4; the D gene is possibly TRBD1 (5 bases). CDR3 protein: CASSLWGGEKLFF. The CDR3, as DNA: TGTGCCAGCAGTTTATGGGGGGGTGAAAAACTGTTTTTT.